This T cell receptor (beta chain) was retrieved from a study of cytotoxic CD8 clonotypes in ibrutinib-treated CLL. Method: immunoSEQ multiplex PCR; TCRdb's copy keeps in-frame clones and lacks some. The sample consists of approximately 70,000 clones, more than 70% of them appearing once. In this sample, this clone turned up once. This TCR came from a human donor with chronic lymphocytic leukemia. The sequencing here drew on PBMCs, taken at disease progression, from a patient treated with ibrutinib.

CDR3 protein: CASSPGTGTEAFF. In nucleotides, the CDR3 is TGTGCCAGCAGCCCAGGGACAGGCACTGAAGCTTTCTTT. The chain couples TRBV11-2 to TRBJ1-1; 8 nucleotides line up with TRBD1. J gave up 4 bases and V 5 bases, and 3 bases lay outside the gene matches. Germline CDR1 SGHAT, CDR2 FQNNGV. The CDR3 spans 13 residues.